This T cell receptor beta chain was found in a study of glioma-infiltrating T cells. The iRepertoire nested amplicon-rescue multiplex PCR amplified TCR alpha and beta CDR3s from RNA. TCRdb processed the multiplex PCR reads anew with MiXCR; each CDR3 protein has one entry. Altogether tens of thousands of distinct CDR3 sequences are present, approximately 42% being singletons, with the ten largest covering approximately 38%. CDR1 and CDR2 from the germline V gene are MNHNY and SVGAGI (reference sequence). CDR3 length: 15 amino acids. V was trimmed by 0 bases and J by 1 base, leaving 9 bases between them. This clonotype was recorded at least ten times.

This rearrangement joins TRBV6-6 to TRBJ2-5; TRBD2 is a possible D gene (6 bases). The receptor was isolated from a human donor with low-grade glioma or glioblastoma, undergoing nonglioma brain surgery, or in good health (not recorded which). Sequencing was done on a sample of glioma tissue, nonneoplastic brain tissue, or PBMCs (not recorded which). Here the CDR3 reads CASSYSGGIQETQYF. The CDR3 DNA follows: TGTGCCAGCAGTTACTCTGGCGGGATCCAAGAGACCCAGTACTTC.